These 21 T cell receptor beta chains came from one sample sequenced in a study of blood T cell repertoires in COVID-19. Only in-frame clones appear in the TCRdb table, and some are missing; sequencing was by immunoSEQ multiplex PCR. The table shows 160,000 or so clones, with 87% occurring only once. Sequenced: peripheral blood. The origin of the receptors is a woman aged 45-60 years with acute or convalescent COVID-19.

Only one count was recorded for this clone. This chain links TRBV9 with TRBJ1-2, with 10 bases fitting TRBD1. Germline assignment: CDR1 SGDLS and CDR2 YYNGEE. The CDR3 spans 17 residues. The J segment lost 3 bases and the V segment lost 0 bases, leaving 8 bases of the junction unmatched. CDR3 region: CASSVADRGQVDYGYTF. CDR3 nucleotide sequence: TGTGCCAGCAGCGTAGCAGACAGGGGGCAGGTTGACTATGGCTACACCTTC.

The chain uses TRBV18 and TRBJ2-7; TRBD1 aligns across 10 bases. This CDR3 spans 14 amino acids. Germline CDR1 and CDR2: KGHSH and LQKENI. Trimming cost V 6 bases and J 2 bases; bases outside gene matches: 4. Here the CDR3 DNA reads TGTGCCAGCTCCATCGGGACAGGGGCCTACGAGCAGTACTTC. It encodes CASSIGTGAYEQYF.

This rearrangement joins TRBV4-1 to TRBJ2-5; TRBD2 matches 8 bases. The CDR3 contains 17 residues. V gave up 0 bases and J gave up 2 bases; unmatched junction bases: 8. CDR1 is MGHRA and CDR2 is YSYEKL in the germline V gene. The chain's CDR3 is CASSQDLTGGKQETQYF. CDR3 DNA: TGCGCCAGCAGCCAAGATCTAACGGGGGGGAAACAAGAGACCCAGTACTTC.

The V gene is TRBV6-1, the J gene TRBJ2-6, with no clear D. Germline V gene sequence: CDR1 MNHNS, CDR2 SASEGT. This CDR3 contains 14 residues. V dropped 1 base and J dropped 4 bases, with 5 bases sitting between them. CDR3 loop: CASSEGPGANVLTF. CDR3 in DNA: TGTGCCAGCAGTGAAGGGCCAGGGGCCAACGTCCTGACTTTC.

V gene TRBV11-3 combines with J gene TRBJ1-2; a possible D gene is TRBD1 (5 bases). The germline V gene has CDR1 SGHNT and CDR2 YENEEA. The germline V and J ends were trimmed by 3 bases and 4 bases, with 6 bases remaining between them. This CDR3 spans 12 amino acids. The CDR3 is CASSFDSYGYTF. As DNA, the CDR3 is TGTGCCAGCAGCTTTGACAGCTATGGCTACACCTTC.

V and J are TRBV9 and TRBJ2-1, with 9 bases fitting TRBD2. CDR3 length: 16 amino acids. Germline CDR1 and CDR2: SGDLS and YYNGEE. Losses at the gene ends were 0 bases for V and 10 bases for J; bases not matched to a gene: 11. The chain's CDR3 is CASSVVVGSGREEQFF. CDR3 nucleotides: TGTGCCAGCAGCGTAGTCGTGGGTAGCGGGAGAGAGGAGCAGTTCTTC.

The rearrangement joins TRBV19 to TRBJ1-1, with 10 bases fitting TRBD1. The CDR3 is 17 residues long. The germline V gene has CDR1 LNHDA and CDR2 SQIVND (reference sequence). Losses at the gene ends were 5 bases for V and 2 bases for J; bases not matched to a gene: 11. CDR3 bases: TGTGCCAGTAGTCCCTGGACAGGGGGATGGGGAAACACTGAAGCTTTCTTT. Translation: CASSPWTGGWGNTEAFF.

This chain links TRBV19 with TRBJ2-1; a weak D match, TRBD1 (6 bases). CDR3 length equals 14 residues. Germline CDR1 reads LNHDA; CDR2 reads SQIVND (reference sequence). Trimming cost V 7 bases and J 2 bases, with 12 bases left between them. CDR3 region: CASIPTGPYNEQFF. CDR3 DNA: TGTGCCAGTATCCCCACAGGGCCCTACAATGAGCAGTTCTTC.

This clone was seen a handful of times. The V gene is TRBV19, the J gene TRBJ2-5; D not resolved. Per germline, CDR1 LNHDA and CDR2 SQIVND (reference sequence). CDR3 size: 13 residues. Trimming pared 4 bases from V and 5 bases from J, leaving 11 bases between. The CDR3 sequence is CASSTDPGETQYF. CDR3 coding DNA: TGTGCCAGTAGTACCGACCCCGGGGAGACCCAGTACTTC.

The chain recombines TRBV6-6 with TRBJ1-5; the D gene is possibly TRBD1 (6 bases). The germline CDR1 and CDR2 sequences are MNHNY and SVGAGI (reference sequence). V lost 2 bases to trimming and J lost 7 bases, with 9 bases between them. The CDR3 length is 13 residues. The CDR3 DNA reads TGTGCCAGCAGTTACCTGGGACACCAGCCCCAGCATTTT. The encoded protein is CASSYLGHQPQHF.

This clone was observed once. V is TRBV5-1 and J is TRBJ2-7, with 10 nucleotides matching TRBD1. This CDR3 region has 14 residues. Germline V CDR1 and CDR2: SGHRS, YFSETQ. Losses at the gene ends were 2 bases for V and 3 bases for J; bases not matched to a gene: 2. The CDR3 protein is CASSFGTGVYEQYF. CDR3 sequence (DNA): TGCGCCAGCAGCTTTGGGACAGGGGTCTACGAGCAGTACTTC. Looking up the rest from reference TRBV5-1 and TRBJ2-7 gives the full variable domain: KAGVTQTPRYLIKTRGQQVTLSCSPISGHRSVSWYQQTPGQGLQFLFEYFSETQRNKGNFPGRFSGRQFSNSRSEMNVSTLELGDSALYLCASSFGTGVYEQYFGPGTRLTVT.

The chain couples TRBV7-9 to TRBJ2-7; 9 bases align to TRBD2. V dropped 1 base and J dropped 6; count of bases not matched to a gene: 10. The CDR3 is made up of 16 amino acids. The V gene's germline CDR1 is SEHNR and CDR2 FQNEAQ (reference sequence). The CDR3 protein is CASSLEGGRARSEQYF. The DNA of the CDR3 is TGTGCCAGCAGCTTAGAGGGCGGGAGGGCCCGCTCCGAGCAGTACTTC.

The genes are TRBV14 and TRBJ2-7, with a tentative D call TRBD1 (6 bases). The V end was cut by 5 bases, the J end by 6 bases, with 17 bases between. CDR1 is SGHDN and CDR2 is FVKESK in the germline V gene. There are 14 residues in the CDR3. The CDR3 DNA reads TGTGCCAGCAGCAGGCCAGGGGCGAGGGGCGAGCAGTACTTC. Translated, it gives CASSRPGARGEQYF.

This chain joins TRBV4-1 and TRBJ1-2; 7 bases are shared with TRBD1. Germline loops: CDR1 MGHRA, CDR2 YSYEKL. This CDR3 spans 16 amino acids. J gave up 4 bases and V 2 bases, and 10 bases lay outside the gene matches. CDR3 amino acids: CASSQLSGQSSYGYTF. The CDR3, as DNA: TGCGCCAGCAGCCAATTATCGGGACAGAGTTCCTATGGCTACACCTTC.

The chain is built from TRBV19 and TRBJ1-5; 9 bases align to TRBD1. Germline V CDR1 and CDR2: LNHDA, SQIVND (reference sequence). The CDR3 spans 15 residues. Trimming cost V 10 bases and J 3 bases; bases outside gene matches: 10. CDR3 sequence: CATDRGVQFNQPQHF. Written as DNA, the CDR3 is TGTGCCACCGACAGGGGGGTCCAATTCAATCAGCCCCAGCATTTT.

This rearrangement joins TRBV19 to TRBJ2-2, with 10 positions matching TRBD1. Losses at the gene ends were 8 bases for V and 7 bases for J; bases not matched to a gene: 7. Per the germline V gene, CDR1 is LNHDA and CDR2 is SQIVND (reference sequence). The CDR3 has 14 residues. CDR3 sequence reads: CASGLTGGGGELFF. CDR3 coding DNA: TGTGCCAGTGGTTTGACAGGGGGCGGCGGGGAGCTGTTTTTT. Filled out from reference TRBV19 and TRBJ2-2, the complete variable domain reads DGGITQSPKYLFRKEGQNVTLSCEQNLNHDAMYWYRQDPGQGLRLIYYSQIVNDFQKGDIAEGYSVSREKKESFPLTVTSAQKNPTAFYLCASGLTGGGGELFFGEGSRLTVL.

The chain combines TRBV6-2 or TRBV6-3 with TRBJ2-2; D is unresolved. Germline values: CDR1 MNHEY, CDR2 SVGEGT. The length of the CDR3 is 13 residues. The V and J ends lost 4 bases and 1 base respectively, with 4 bases between them. In DNA, the CDR3 is TGTGCCAGCAGTTGGAGGAACACCGGGGAGCTGTTTTTT. Protein: CASSWRNTGELFF.

V usage is TRBV3-1 (or the pseudogene TRBV3-2) and J usage is TRBJ1-5, with D possibly matching TRBD1 (5 bases). The germline V and J ends were trimmed by 1 base and 4 bases, with 11 bases remaining between them. CDR3 length: 15 residues. The germline gives CDR1 LGHDT, CDR2 YNNKEL (reference sequence). The CDR3 loop reads CASSQAGGRNQPQHF. DNA for the CDR3: TGTGCCAGCAGCCAAGCGGGGGGGAGGAATCAGCCCCAGCATTTT.

In its sample, this clone was seen a few times. The genes are TRBV19 and TRBJ2-5; TRBD1 might be the D (6 bases). Looked up from germline, CDR1 is LNHDA and CDR2 is SQIVND (reference sequence). V was shortened by 3 bases and J by 5 bases, with 10 bases between the two germline ends. CDR3 size: 13 residues. CDR3 loop: CASSIHQGETQYF. The CDR3 DNA sequence: TGTGCCAGTAGTATTCACCAGGGGGAGACCCAGTACTTC.

This clone showed up just once. V is TRBV3-1 (or the pseudogene TRBV3-2) and J is TRBJ1-2; D is unresolved. Trimming took off 0 bases at V and 5 bases at J, with 10 bases between the two ends. CDR1 LGHDT and CDR2 YNNKEL come from the germline V gene (reference sequence). The CDR3 extends over 14 amino acids. CDR3 DNA: TGTGCCAGCAGCCAAGAGTTTCTCGGTTATGGCTACACCTTC. The encoded protein is CASSQEFLGYGYTF.

This clone was detected once. The chain has TRBV7-2 and TRBJ2-7; TRBD1 matches at 10 bases. Trimming took 5 bases from V and 6 from J; bases not matched to a gene: 10. The CDR3 runs to 15 residues. The germline V gene has CDR1 SGHTA and CDR2 FQGNSA. CDR3 bases: TGTGCCAGCAGCGCAGACAGGGGGCTGCTAGGCGAGCAGTACTTC. This gives the protein CASSADRGLLGEQYF.